This is a list of T cell receptor beta chains from one sample in a study of T cell changes during pregnancy in multiple sclerosis. Sequencing used immunoSEQ multiplex PCR; TCRdb keeps in-frame clones, though not all of them. The table records fewer than 110,000 clones, more than 85% of them present only once. The sample in question was peripheral blood, obtained in the second trimester of pregnancy. The source of these receptors is a female donor with multiple sclerosis, enrolled in a pregnancy study. CDR3s include the opening cysteine and the closing phenylalanine or tryptophan. A D gene is named only where the DNA matches it firmly. Clone size is given for some rows only: seen once, a few or many times, or a class if the clone is expanded.

cdr3_aa cdr3_nt clone_size j_call d_call v_call
CASSLGIFPYEQYF TGTGCCAGCAGCTTAGGTATTTTTCCCTACGAGCAGTACTTC . TRBJ2-7 . TRBV7-9
CASSPLAGGSTGELFF TGCGCCAGCAGCCCCTTAGCGGGAGGAAGCACCGGGGAGCTGTTTTTT . TRBJ2-2 TRBD2 TRBV5-1
CASRSGTGFSYEQYF TGTGCCAGCCGCTCCGGGACAGGGTTCTCCTACGAGCAGTACTTC once TRBJ2-7 TRBD1 TRBV7-9
CASSPGDSYEQYF TGTGCCAGCTCACCCGGGGACTCCTACGAGCAGTACTTC . TRBJ2-7 . TRBV18
CASSQEAGRQETQYF TGCGCCAGCAGCCAAGAAGCGGGACGGCAAGAGACCCAGTACTTC . TRBJ2-5 TRBD2 TRBV4-3
CASRPTAGAGDTEAFF TGTGCCAGCAGGCCCACGGCAGGCGCCGGGGACACTGAAGCTTTCTTT . TRBJ1-1 . TRBV6-6
CASSQTTVGNEKLFF TGTGCCAGCAGCCAAACGACAGTGGGGAATGAAAAACTGTTTTTT few TRBJ1-4 . TRBV4-2
CASSFALNTGELFF TGTGCCAGCAGTTTCGCACTGAACACCGGGGAGCTGTTTTTT . TRBJ2-2 . TRBV28
CASSLLPSLAGPYEQYF TGTGCCAGCAGTTTACTACCTTCCTTAGCGGGCCCCTACGAGCAGTACTTC . TRBJ2-7 TRBD2 TRBV28
CAWSVQGHQSSGANVLTF TGTGCCTGGAGTGTCCAGGGGCATCAAAGCTCTGGGGCCAACGTCCTGACTTTC once TRBJ2-6 . TRBV30
CASRAGGPYEQYF TGTGCCAGCAGGGCAGGGGGACCCTACGAGCAGTACTTC . TRBJ2-7 TRBD1 TRBV7-9
CASSSPSGPHSDTQYF TGTGCCAGCAGTTCCCCATCTGGCCCCCACAGTGATACGCAGTATTTT . TRBJ2-3 . TRBV6-5
CASSMGAQLPYYTGELFF TGTGCCAGTAGTATGGGGGCCCAATTACCCTACTACACCGGGGAGCTGTTTTTT . TRBJ2-2 . TRBV19
CASRDTSAPSDTQYF TGTGCCAGCAGAGATACTAGCGCCCCGTCTGATACGCAGTATTTT . TRBJ2-3 TRBD2 TRBV2
CASSFDAGELFF TGTGCCAGCAGCTTTGATGCGGGGGAGCTGTTTTTT . TRBJ2-2 . TRBV5-5
CASSIRTGSNEQFF TGTGCCAGTAGTATCCGGACAGGGAGCAATGAGCAGTTCTTC . TRBJ2-1 TRBD1 TRBV19
CASSEWGLAGGDTQYF TGTGCCAGCAGTGAATGGGGACTAGCGGGAGGGGATACGCAGTATTTT . TRBJ2-3 TRBD2 TRBV2
CASSRLASGNEQFF TGTGCCAGCAGCCGACTAGCTTCGGGAAATGAGCAGTTCTTC . TRBJ2-1 TRBD2 TRBV11-2
CASSAGDQGSNQPQHF TGTGCCAGCAGCGCAGGGGACCAGGGGAGCAATCAGCCCCAGCATTTT . TRBJ1-5 . TRBV9
CASSVAPLTPIEQYF TGTGCCAGCAGCGTAGCTCCGCTTACCCCTATCGAGCAGTACTTC . TRBJ2-7 . TRBV6-1
CASSRTGYPDTEAFF TGTGCCAGCAGCCGGACAGGGTATCCAGACACTGAAGCTTTCTTT . TRBJ1-1 TRBD1 TRBV7-6
CASSELGQGNTEAFF TGTGCCAGCAGTGAATTGGGACAGGGGAACACTGAAGCTTTCTTT medium-sized TRBJ1-1 TRBD1 TRBV6-1
CASSIGTGGFSNQPQHF TGTGCCAGCAGCATAGGGACAGGGGGGTTTAGCAATCAGCCCCAGCATTTT . TRBJ1-5 TRBD1 TRBV5-6
CSVGAAASGPTDTQYF TGCAGCGTTGGGGCCGCCGCTAGCGGGCCCACAGATACGCAGTATTTT . TRBJ2-3 TRBD2 TRBV29-1
CASSLGGRGTGELFF TGTGCCAGCAGTTTGGGCGGGAGAGGTACCGGGGAGCTGTTTTTT . TRBJ2-2 TRBD2 TRBV28
CASSTPLRQGLNEQFF TGTGCCAGCAGTACTCCTTTGAGGCAGGGGCTCAATGAGCAGTTCTTC once TRBJ2-1 . TRBV27
CASSIRGSQPQHF TGTGCCAGCAGCATTCGGGGGAGCCAGCCCCAGCATTTT . TRBJ1-5 . TRBV6-1
CASSPWGSGTSSYEQYF TGTGCCAGCAGCCCTTGGGGATCCGGGACTAGCAGTTACGAGCAGTACTTC . TRBJ2-7 TRBD2 TRBV4-2
CASSFEGKLFF TGTGCCAGCAGCTTTGAGGGAAAACTGTTTTTT . TRBJ1-4 . TRBV13
CASSLFQGRTYEQYF TGCGCCAGCAGCTTGTTCCAGGGGAGAACCTACGAGCAGTACTTC . TRBJ2-7 . TRBV5-1